This is a list of T cell receptor beta chains from one sample in a study of radiation and T cells in renal cell carcinoma. Repertoires were generated with immunoSEQ multiplex PCR, while TCRdb's copy carries only in-frame clones and drops some. The table lists 70,000 to 80,000 clones, around 86% of them singletons. This specimen was blood, taken from a patient whose treatment included radiotherapy and nephrectomy. All receptors derive from a woman in her forties or fifties with renal cell carcinoma. Both conserved end residues are part of each CDR3.

cdr3_aa,cdr3_length,v_call,j_call
CASSLRTGYEQYF,13,TRBV5-1,TRBJ2-7
CASSLAHIRYEQYF,14,TRBV7-2,TRBJ2-7
CASSLELSSQETQYF,15,TRBV11-2,TRBJ2-5
CATYLWERETQYF,13,TRBV6-6,TRBJ2-5
CASHPGVNTEAFF,13,TRBV5-4,TRBJ1-1
CASSQHYGNEQFF,13,TRBV14,TRBJ2-1
CASSPGLAGGNEQFF,15,TRBV7-9,TRBJ2-1
CARSQETQYF,10,TRBV25-1,TRBJ2-5
CASSLDLRGTEAFF,14,TRBV11-2,TRBJ1-1
CASSSGTGGVNYGYTF,16,TRBV5-1,TRBJ1-2
CSVAGTGAQETQYF,14,TRBV29-1,TRBJ2-5
CASSVPGLDYYGYTF,15,TRBV28,TRBJ1-2
CASNLDGQIFNEQFF,15,TRBV5-1,TRBJ2-1
CATTTSIQGTEAFF,14,TRBV6-1,TRBJ1-1
CARSFTRGGGNTEAFF,16,TRBV5-3,TRBJ1-1
CASSHSGGRTEAFF,14,TRBV7-9,TRBJ1-1
CASSSQGGYEQFF,13,TRBV19,TRBJ2-1
CASSLGLRFDEQFF,14,TRBV7-2,TRBJ2-1
CASSLYKAGEAFF,13,TRBV7-8,TRBJ1-1
CASSQTGRRTDTQYF,15,TRBV14,TRBJ2-3
CATSSSAGGDIYGYTF,16,TRBV15,TRBJ1-2
CATSSPGQGTGRASNEKLFF,20,TRBV15,TRBJ1-4
CAIGDRRGGTEAFF,14,TRBV10-3,TRBJ1-1
CASSVGLAGGPREQYF,16,TRBV9,TRBJ2-7
CASSYDNYSNQPQHF,15,TRBV6-6,TRBJ1-5
CASSNYQEVAFF,12,TRBV19,TRBJ1-1
CASSSAGANTEAFF,14,TRBV28,TRBJ1-1
CASSIWWPTFNQPQHF,16,TRBV19,TRBJ1-5
CASEGSETQYF,11,TRBV28,TRBJ2-5
CASSLGERTFTDTQYF,16,TRBV11-3,TRBJ2-3
CASKAADQETQYF,13,TRBV4-1,TRBJ2-5
CASSRSGASYEQYF,14,TRBV7-2,TRBJ2-7
CASSQDRTPDMQYF,14,TRBV4-3,TRBJ2-3